The clone carrying this T cell receptor beta chain showed up just a few times. As yet, its antigen is unknown. Germline lookup yields CDR1 KGHDR and CDR2 SFDVKD. The CDR3 has 13 amino acids. TCR beta CDR3 region amplification was performed from RNA transcripts. The HTBI primer set drove a first-round RT-PCR of the TCR CDR3. TCRdb recomputed calls from the multiplex PCR reads with MiXCR, one row per CDR3 protein. The data show hundreds of thousands of distinct CDR3 sequences, 14% seen once. This sample stems from a study of T cells in Graves' hyperthyroidism and ophthalmopathy. Study-wide background: Staff took peripheral blood when the initial diagnosis was made, before any treatment began.

Broader study findings: Using 13 V-J features, a model discriminated ophthalmopathy from stable hyperthyroidism.

The sample consisted of blood. The V gene is TRBV24-1, the J gene TRBJ2-3; possibly TRBD2 for D (5 bases). The TCR originated in a woman under 30 with Graves' hyperthyroidism. The CDR3 region is CVGVGAREDTQYF. Written as DNA, the CDR3 is TGTGTCGGGGTGGGAGCGAGGGAAGATACGCAGTATTTT.